The rows below give T cell receptor beta chains drawn from one sample of a study of blood T cells in healthy people across ages. MiXCR was run by TCRdb on the 5' RACE reads, yielding one entry per CDR3 protein. The table shows over a million distinct CDR3 sequences, with 35% to 45% occurring only once. The sequencing input was blood. The receptors originated from a young woman in good health. The CDR3 runs from the conserved cysteine through the conserved F or W. The order of the fields is D gene, clone size, V gene, J gene, CDR3 DNA, CDR3 protein. A D gene is named only where the DNA matches it firmly. Only part of the rows carry a size: once, few, many, or a class if the clone is expanded.

-	-	TRBV20-1	TRBJ2-1	TGCAGTGCAGCTACGTCTAGAGGGAGGGGGAATGAGCAGTTCTTC	CSAATSRGRGNEQFF
TRBD2	few	TRBV9	TRBJ2-1	TGTGCCAGCAGCGGAGACGGACTAGGATCCGCATATGAGCAGTTCTTC	CASSGDGLGSAYEQFF
TRBD2	-	TRBV7-2	TRBJ2-7	TGTGCCAGCAGCTCACTAGCGAAGCAGTACTTC	CASSSLAKQYF
TRBD1	-	TRBV28	TRBJ1-2	TGTGCCAGCAGTTTAACCGACAGGGCCTATGGCTACACCTTC	CASSLTDRAYGYTF
TRBD1	-	TRBV4-3	TRBJ2-1	TGCGCCAGCAGCCAAGAGGGGACAGACTCCTACAATGAGCAGTTCTTC	CASSQEGTDSYNEQFF
TRBD2	-	TRBV7-9	TRBJ2-3	TGTGCCAGCAGCCTGAGTAGCGGGAAAGATACGCAGTATTTT	CASSLSSGKDTQYF
TRBD2	-	TRBV12-3/TRBV12-4	TRBJ2-3	TGTGCCAGCAGGGAGGGACTAGCGGGCCGCAGGGATACGCAGTATTTT	CASREGLAGRRDTQYF
TRBD1	-	TRBV20-1	TRBJ1-2	TGCAGTGCAAAAGACAGGGCCTCTAGCGGCTACACCTTC	CSAKDRASSGYTF
TRBD1	once	TRBV5-1	TRBJ2-1	TGCGCCAGCAGCTTGAGGGGGACAGGGGGCACTGAGCAGTTCTTC	CASSLRGTGGTEQFF
TRBD2	-	TRBV3-1	TRBJ2-1	TGTGCCAGCAGCCAAGATCGGGGAGCGGGGGGCTATGAGCAGTTCTTC	CASSQDRGAGGYEQFF
-	-	TRBV7-8	TRBJ1-2	TGTGCCAGCAGCTTAGACCGATTGGCAGCTCACTATGGCTACACCTTC	CASSLDRLAAHYGYTF
-	-	TRBV7-2	TRBJ2-3	TGTGCCAGTAAACAACCGGGCCTCTTCACAGATACGCAGTATTTT	CASKQPGLFTDTQYF
-	many	TRBV6-2/TRBV6-3	TRBJ2-5	TGTGCCAGCAGTTACGCAGGGGCCAAGGCTGAGACCCAGTACTTC	CASSYAGAKAETQYF
TRBD1	-	TRBV20-1	TRBJ2-7	TGCAGTGCTATCTCGACAGGGGTCTCCTACGAGCAGTACTTC	CSAISTGVSYEQYF
-	-	TRBV30	TRBJ2-5	TGTGCCTGGAGTGTACAAGCGGCAGAGACCCAGTACTTC	CAWSVQAAETQYF
-	-	TRBV5-5	TRBJ2-1	TGTGCCAGCAGCGCGCCGGGACTCAAAATAAACAATGAGCAGTTCTTC	CASSAPGLKINNEQFF
-	once	TRBV27	TRBJ2-7	TGTGCCAGCAGTGTCAGGGGAACGGCCTACGAGCAGTACTTC	CASSVRGTAYEQYF
-	few	TRBV4-1	TRBJ2-1	TGCGCCAGCAGCCAAGGGGGGAGGGGGAATGAGCAGTTCTTC	CASSQGGRGNEQFF
-	once	TRBV4-1	TRBJ1-5	TGCGCCAGCAGCCGCTTTGGAGCTCAGCCCCAGCATTTT	CASSRFGAQPQHF
TRBD2	once	TRBV5-1	TRBJ2-2	TGCGCCAGCCAAAAGGCGGGGGTCCCCGGGGAGCTGTTTTTT	CASQKAGVPGELFF
-	once	TRBV7-2	TRBJ2-1	TGTGCCAGCAGCTTAGGACAGTCGCCGAACAATGAGCAGTTCTTC	CASSLGQSPNNEQFF
TRBD2	-	TRBV7-2	TRBJ2-7	TGTGCCAGCAGCACTAAGCGGGAGATTTACAATGAGCAGTACTTC	CASSTKREIYNEQYF
TRBD2	-	TRBV29-1	TRBJ2-7	TGCAGCGCAAGACTAGCGGGTCACTACAATGAGCAGTACTTC	CSARLAGHYNEQYF
TRBD2	-	TRBV28	TRBJ2-5	TGTGCCAGCAGTGTCCCTTTGTCACTAGCGGGAGTCGACAATGAGCAGTACTTC	CASSVPLSLAGVDNEQYF
-	-	TRBV20-1	TRBJ2-2	TGCAGTGCTCTTAGGGGGTCGGACACCGGGGAGCTGTTTTTT	CSALRGSDTGELFF
-	few	TRBV4-2	TRBJ2-3	TGTGCCAGCACTCCGGGGTCTAGGGGGACAGATACGCAGTATTTT	CASTPGSRGTDTQYF
-	few	TRBV27	TRBJ2-3	TGTGCCAGCAGTTCAAAGTACGACTGGTACACAGATACGCAGTATTTT	CASSSKYDWYTDTQYF
TRBD1	few	TRBV7-9	TRBJ1-2	TGTGCCAGCACCAACTCCCGGGACAGGGTCTATGGCTACACCTTC	CASTNSRDRVYGYTF
-	-	TRBV12-3/TRBV12-4	TRBJ1-5	TGTGCCAGCAGTTCACCGGGACGCAATCAGCCCCAGCATTTT	CASSSPGRNQPQHF
-	many	TRBV7-9	TRBJ2-7	TGTGCCAGCCAGGGTAACTCCTACGAGCAGTACTTC	CASQGNSYEQYF
-	-	TRBV12-3/TRBV12-4	TRBJ2-3	TGTGCCAGCAGTCCTGGGCGGACAGATGTGCAGTATTTT	CASSPGRTDVQYF
TRBD1	-	TRBV7-6	TRBJ2-3	TGTGCCAGCAGCTTAACGAACAGGGGGCTGGATACGCAGTATTTT	CASSLTNRGLDTQYF
TRBD2	many	TRBV3-1	TRBJ2-4	TGTGCCAGCAGCCAAGAGTATAGCGGGCTAGCCAAAAACATTCAGTACTTC	CASSQEYSGLAKNIQYF
TRBD2	few	TRBV25-1	TRBJ2-1	TGTGCCAGTAGTGAGGGTGGGACTAGCGGTTACAATGAGCAGTTCTTC	CASSEGGTSGYNEQFF
-	-	TRBV6-2/TRBV6-3	TRBJ2-1	TGTGCCAGCAGCAACACGGGCGGAGTTGGCGATGAGCAGTTCTTC	CASSNTGGVGDEQFF
-	-	TRBV14	TRBJ1-5	TGTGCCAGCAGCCGGCCGATTAGGCCCCAGCATTTT	CASSRPIRPQHF
TRBD1	-	TRBV12-3/TRBV12-4	TRBJ1-2	TGTGCCAGCAGTCCCTGGGACAGGGAGATTACTAACTATGGCTACACCTTC	CASSPWDREITNYGYTF
-	few	TRBV29-1	TRBJ1-2	TGCAGCGTTAGTGGGCGGCCGATCTACGATGGCTACACCTTC	CSVSGRPIYDGYTF
-	-	TRBV7-2	TRBJ2-7	TGTGCCAGCAGCTTAGGTGTCGAGAACTACGAGCAGTACTTC	CASSLGVENYEQYF
-	-	TRBV7-6	TRBJ1-6	TGTGCCAGCAGCCCAGTTCCGGGTAATTCACCCCTCCACTTT	CASSPVPGNSPLHF
TRBD2	few	TRBV7-9	TRBJ2-1	TGTGCCAGCAGCACTTTGGCGGGGGGGTATTACAATGAGCAGTTCTTC	CASSTLAGGYYNEQFF
-	-	TRBV21-1	TRBJ1-4	TGTGCCAGTAGCAAAGAGGGGGTAACTAATGAAAAACTGTTTTTT	CASSKEGVTNEKLFF
TRBD1	few	TRBV7-6	TRBJ2-1	TGTGCCAGCAGCTCTTTTTATTCCGGGACAGGGTGGAGTGAGCAGTTCTTC	CASSSFYSGTGWSEQFF
-	-	TRBV6-5	TRBJ2-1	TGTGCCAGCAGAGAGGACGGGAACTACTACAATGAGCAGTTCTTC	CASREDGNYYNEQFF
-	-	TRBV27	TRBJ1-1	TGTGCCAGCAGTTTTGTGGGCCCGCTTCTTGTATTGAACACTGAAGCTTTCTTT	CASSFVGPLLVLNTEAFF
TRBD2	-	TRBV7-6	TRBJ2-1	TGTGCCAGCAGCTTAGATACCGGGAGGGGTGGTTCCCATGAGCAGTTCTTC	CASSLDTGRGGSHEQFF
-	-	TRBV6-2/TRBV6-3	TRBJ1-1	TGTGCCAGCAGTTACTCGACTTTTTCCGGGGGCAGTGAAGCTTTCTTT	CASSYSTFSGGSEAFF
TRBD1	-	TRBV20-1	TRBJ2-7	TGCAGTGCTAGCGCTGGACAGGGGGTTCCCGAGCAGTACTTC	CSASAGQGVPEQYF
-	-	TRBV20-1	TRBJ1-2	TGCAGTGCTAGAGTGCAGGGTGTGAGCTATGGCTACACCTTC	CSARVQGVSYGYTF
-	-	TRBV7-3	TRBJ2-7	TGTACCAGCAGCTTAACTTTAGGTGCACCCTACAATGAGCAGTACTTC	CTSSLTLGAPYNEQYF
-	-	TRBV12-3/TRBV12-4	TRBJ1-2	TGTGCCAGCAGTCCCCAGGGGCAGTCTAACTATGGCTACACCTTC	CASSPQGQSNYGYTF
-	-	TRBV7-9	TRBJ2-7	TGTGCCAGCAGCTTAGCGAGGAGACAGGCCTACGAGCAGTACTTC	CASSLARRQAYEQYF
-	-	TRBV4-1	TRBJ1-2	TGCGCCAGCAGCCCCCATTGGCCCGTCCTCTATGGCTACACCTTC	CASSPHWPVLYGYTF
-	few	TRBV25-1	TRBJ2-7	TGTGCCAGCAGTGAATCTGGGGGGGCGAGACCCGAGCAGTACTTC	CASSESGGARPEQYF
-	-	TRBV6-6	TRBJ2-3	TGTGCCAGCAGTCAAAGACTTACGGGAGATACGCAGTATTTT	CASSQRLTGDTQYF